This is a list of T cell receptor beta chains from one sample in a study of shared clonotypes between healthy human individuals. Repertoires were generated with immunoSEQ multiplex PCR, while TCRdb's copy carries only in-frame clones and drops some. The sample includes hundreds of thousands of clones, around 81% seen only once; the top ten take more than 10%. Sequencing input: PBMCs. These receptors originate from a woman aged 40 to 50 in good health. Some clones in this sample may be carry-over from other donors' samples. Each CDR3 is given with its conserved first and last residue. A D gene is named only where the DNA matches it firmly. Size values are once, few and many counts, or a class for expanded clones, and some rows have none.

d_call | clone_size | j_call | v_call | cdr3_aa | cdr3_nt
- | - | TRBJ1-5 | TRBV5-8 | CASSLLRGGNQPQHF | TGTGCCAGCAGCTTATTACGGGGTGGCAATCAGCCCCAGCATTTT
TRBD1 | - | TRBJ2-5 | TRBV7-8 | CASSLEGQGETQYF | TGTGCCAGCAGCTTAGAAGGACAGGGAGAGACCCAGTACTTC
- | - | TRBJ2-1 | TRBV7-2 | CASSLTPGPNEQFF | TGTGCCAGCAGCTTAACCCCCGGGCCCAATGAGCAGTTCTTC
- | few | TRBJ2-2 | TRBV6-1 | CASRGQPGELFF | TGTGCCAGCAGAGGACAGCCCGGGGAGCTGTTTTTT
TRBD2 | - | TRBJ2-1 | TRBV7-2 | CASSLPQLAGEFF | TGTGCCAGCAGCTTACCCCAACTAGCGGGGGAGTTCTTC
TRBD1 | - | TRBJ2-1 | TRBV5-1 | CASSSGTGFFNEQFF | TGCGCCAGCAGCTCCGGGACAGGCTTTTTCAATGAGCAGTTCTTC
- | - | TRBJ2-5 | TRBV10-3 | CAISEGTGAGETQYF | TGTGCCATCAGTGAGGGCACGGGGGCGGGGGAGACCCAGTACTTC
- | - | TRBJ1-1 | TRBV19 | CASRTGGTEAFF | TGTGCCAGTCGAACAGGCGGCACTGAAGCTTTCTTT
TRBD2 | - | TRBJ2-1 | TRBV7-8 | CASSQGRGAYNEQFF | TGTGCCAGCAGCCAGGGGCGGGGGGCCTACAATGAGCAGTTCTTC
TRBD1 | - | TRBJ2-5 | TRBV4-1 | CASSLGTGGGEETQYF | TGCGCCAGCAGCCTCGGGACAGGGGGAGGTGAAGAGACCCAGTACTTC
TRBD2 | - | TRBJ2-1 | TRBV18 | CASSQRAGDSGNEQFF | TGTGCCAGCTCACAGAGAGCGGGAGATAGCGGCAATGAGCAGTTCTTC
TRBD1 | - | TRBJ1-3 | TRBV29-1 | CSVGYRGLAGNTIYF | TGCAGCGTTGGGTACAGGGGGCTCGCTGGAAACACCATATATTTT